Each of the 26 T cell receptor beta chains below was sequenced from the same sample in a study of blood T cell repertoires in COVID-19. Repertoires were generated with immunoSEQ multiplex PCR, while TCRdb's copy carries only in-frame clones and drops some. Found here are about 190,000 clones, about three quarters of them singletons; the top ten hold around 2.8%. The sequencing sample was made of peripheral blood. The receptors were sampled from a woman aged 80 or older with active or convalescent COVID-19.

The CDR3 DNA follows: TGTGCCAGCAGCGTGGGACAGGGGTCCGGGGAGCTGTTTTTT. It yields the protein CASSVGQGSGELFF. The chain uses TRBV9 and TRBJ2-2; 10 bases fit TRBD1. This CDR3 is 14 amino acids long. Germline V lookup: CDR1 SGDLS, CDR2 YYNGEE. With 2 bases clipped from V and 6 bases from J, the junction kept 1 base outside the gene matches.

The V call is TRBV30, the J call TRBJ1-3, with 7 nucleotides matching TRBD1. Germline V gene data show CDR1 as GTSNPN and CDR2 as SVGIG (reference sequence). V shed 3 bases and J 0 bases; nucleotides not matched to a gene: 2. The CDR3 length is 14 residues. The CDR3 DNA sequence: TGTGCCTGGAGGAACAGGGGCTCTGGAAACACCATATATTTT. Translation: CAWRNRGSGNTIYF.

The chain uses TRBV9 and TRBJ2-3; 10 positions agree with TRBD1. V lost 7 bases and J lost 4; bases outside the gene matches: 3. The germline gives CDR1 SGDLS, CDR2 YYNGEE. There are 13 residues in the CDR3. The CDR3 DNA sequence: TGTGCCAGCGGACAGGGGGGTCCAGATACGCAGTATTTT. This translates into CASGQGGPDTQYF.

DNA of the CDR3: TGTGCCAGTAGTATCCCGGCCTCAAGCGGACCCCTCCACTTT. Translated: CASSIPASSGPLHF. V is TRBV19 and J is TRBJ1-6, with D hard to call. This CDR3 has 14 amino acids. Trimming cost V 3 bases and J 12 bases, with 15 bases left between them. Germline values: CDR1 LNHDA, CDR2 SQIVND (reference sequence).

V and J are TRBV24-1 and TRBJ2-1; tentative D call: TRBD1 (6 bases). Trimming left V 6 bases short and J 8 bases short, with 13 bases between. This CDR3 spans 13 amino acids. Germline lookup yields CDR1 KGHDR and CDR2 SFDVKD. The CDR3 is CATSLGGFDEQFF. For the CDR3, the DNA is TGTGCCACCAGTTTAGGGGGATTCGATGAGCAGTTCTTC.

The CDR3 protein is CASSLVENRGDTQYF. The CDR3 DNA reads TGTGCCAGCAGCTTGGTTGAGAACCGCGGAGATACGCAGTATTTT. V and J are TRBV5-6 and TRBJ2-3; D remains unclear. The CDR3 length is 15 residues. V was pared by 0 bases and J by 5 bases, with 13 bases between. In germline, CDR1 is SGHDT, CDR2 YYEEEE.

This chain joins TRBV6-1 and TRBJ2-7; D is perhaps TRBD1 (6 bases). Germline loops: CDR1 MNHNS, CDR2 SASEGT. V lost 1 base, J lost 3 bases, and 10 bases lay in between. This CDR3 has 14 amino acids. For the CDR3, the DNA is TGTGCCAGCAGTGAAGGACAGGACCGCTACGAGCAGTACTTC. Protein: CASSEGQDRYEQYF.

In its sample, this clone was seen a few times. The rearrangement joins TRBV7-9 to TRBJ2-2; TRBD2 aligns across 10 bases. In germline, CDR1 is SEHNR, CDR2 FQNEAQ (reference sequence). CDR3 length equals 15 residues. V lost 2 bases to trimming and J lost 7 bases; unmatched junction nucleotides: 4. The CDR3 DNA follows: TGTGCCAGCAGCTTAACACTAGCGGGGAGCGGGGAGCTGTTTTTT. This encodes CASSLTLAGSGELFF.

This chain uses TRBV24-1 with TRBJ1-3; 8 bases are shared with TRBD1. V lost 9 bases and J lost 1; bases outside the gene matches: 10. Looked up from germline, CDR1 is KGHDR and CDR2 is SFDVKD. The CDR3 is made up of 16 amino acids. The CDR3 loop is CATPDRGPISGNTIYF. Here the CDR3 DNA reads TGTGCCACCCCCGACAGGGGTCCAATTTCTGGAAACACCATATATTTT.

This clone has a handful of counts. The V gene is TRBV4-1, the J gene TRBJ2-1; 9 nucleotides align to TRBD1. V gave up 5 bases and J gave up 8 bases; unmatched junction bases: 7. Germline values: CDR1 MGHRA, CDR2 YSYEKL. The CDR3 has 14 residues. The CDR3 region has the DNA TGCGCCAGCAGCTTTACCGGGACAGGGTATGAGCAGTTCTTC. Its translation: CASSFTGTGYEQFF.

This chain links TRBV5-1 with TRBJ2-1, with 10 bases that match TRBD1. J lost 2 bases, V lost 2 bases, and 1 base had no gene match. This CDR3 is 15 amino acids long. The germline V gene encodes CDR1 SGHRS and CDR2 YFSETQ. CDR3 protein: CASSFGQGAYNEQFF. Here the CDR3 DNA reads TGCGCCAGCAGCTTCGGACAGGGGGCCTACAATGAGCAGTTCTTC.

The gene calls are TRBV6-1 and TRBJ1-6; 11 bases match TRBD1. J was trimmed by 7 bases and V by 3 bases; bases with no gene match: 5. Germline CDR1 and CDR2: MNHNS and SASEGT. The CDR3 contains 16 residues. This CDR3 is CASSEDRGLRNSPLHF. CDR3 nucleotides: TGTGCCAGCAGTGAGGACAGGGGGCTAAGGAATTCACCCCTCCACTTT.

The rearrangement joins TRBV28 to TRBJ2-5; possibly TRBD1 for D (6 bases). The CDR3 covers 18 residues. With 6 bases removed from V and 5 bases from J, the gap between germline ends came to 28 bases. Looked up from germline, CDR1 is MDHEN and CDR2 is SYDVKM. This CDR3 reads CASRTMEIRQEIRETQYF. CDR3 sequence (DNA): TGTGCCAGCAGGACCATGGAGATTAGACAGGAGATTAGGGAGACCCAGTACTTC.

The chain couples TRBV7-2 to TRBJ2-3, with 8 bases lining up with TRBD2. The V gene's germline CDR1 is SGHTA and CDR2 FQGNSA. V gave up 0 bases and J gave up 7 bases; unmatched junction bases: 3. CDR3 size: 14 residues. The CDR3 is CASSLAVAGHTQYF. The DNA for the CDR3 is TGTGCCAGCAGCTTAGCCGTAGCGGGGCATACGCAGTATTTT. Complete variable domain (other parts from reference TRBV7-2 and TRBJ2-3): GAGVSQSPSNKVTEKGKDVELRCDPISGHTALYWYRQSLGQGLEFLIYFQGNSAPDKSGLPSDRFSAERTGGSVSTLTIQRTQQEDSAVYLCASSLAVAGHTQYFGPGTRLTVL.

This rearrangement joins TRBV5-1 to TRBJ1-4; no clear D. Trimming removed 4 bases at V and 8 bases at J, with 18 bases between. This CDR3 is built from 15 residues. CDR1 and CDR2 from the germline V gene are SGHRS and YFSETQ. This chain's CDR3 is CASSPGGNRNEKLFF. In DNA form, the CDR3 reads TGCGCCAGCAGCCCTGGCGGGAATCGGAACGAAAAACTGTTTTTT.

This chain joins TRBV28 and TRBJ2-1; 8 bases agree with TRBD2. Per the germline V gene, CDR1 is MDHEN and CDR2 is SYDVKM. With 5 bases clipped from V and 6 bases from J, the junction kept 9 bases outside the gene matches. CDR3 length: 15 amino acids. The CDR3 coding sequence is TGTGCCAGCAGTCGTCACGGGGGGGCACTCAATGAGCAGTTCTTC. It codes for CASSRHGGALNEQFF.

This clone was seen more than once but under ten times. This chain links TRBV19 with TRBJ2-3; D may be TRBD1 (5 bases). The CDR3 contains 14 residues. V gave up 6 bases and J gave up 6 bases, with 16 bases separating them. Germline V gives CDR1 LNHDA, CDR2 SQIVND (reference sequence). CDR3 residues: CASSRTWPRDTQYF. The CDR3, as DNA: TGTGCCAGTAGCCGGACATGGCCTCGGGATACGCAGTATTTT.

V usage is TRBV2 and J usage is TRBJ1-1; 7 positions agree with TRBD1. Germline V gene lookup returns CDR1 SNHLY and CDR2 FYNNEI. The CDR3 has 13 residues. V was clipped by 5 bases and J by 1 base; unmatched bases: 1. DNA of the CDR3: TGTGCCAGCAGTTACAGGGGGAACACTGAAGCTTTCTTT. Translated: CASSYRGNTEAFF. The full variable domain, with the rest looked up from reference TRBV2 and TRBJ1-1, is EPEVTQTPSHQVTQMGQEVILRCVPISNHLYFYWYRQILGQKVEFLVSFYNNEISEKSEIFDDQFSVERPDGSNFTLKIRSTKLEDSAMYFCASSYRGNTEAFFGQGTRLTVV.

The V call is TRBV28, the J call TRBJ2-2; 8 bases align to TRBD1. J lost 3 bases, V lost 1 base, and 4 bases had no gene match. This CDR3 is 16 amino acids long. The germline gives CDR1 MDHEN, CDR2 SYDVKM. The CDR3 region is CASSLYGTGHTGELFF. CDR3 DNA sequence: TGTGCCAGCAGTTTATACGGGACAGGCCACACCGGGGAGCTGTTTTTT.

A few counts support this clone. The chain employs TRBV5-1 and TRBJ2-6; D unresolved. V was trimmed by 4 bases and J by 3 bases, leaving 8 bases between them. This CDR3 comprises 14 residues. CDR1 is SGHRS, CDR2 YFSETQ, per germline. CDR3 sequence: CASSLTGGANVLTF. In DNA, the CDR3 is TGCGCCAGCAGCCTTACCGGTGGGGCCAACGTCCTGACTTTC.

The chain recombines TRBV18 with TRBJ2-1; D is undetermined. Per the germline V gene, CDR1 is KGHSH and CDR2 is LQKENI. The CDR3 extends over 14 amino acids. Trimming pared 6 bases from V and 3 bases from J, leaving 12 bases between. The CDR3, as DNA: TGTGCCAGCTCCCTCTCCACAGTCTACAATGAGCAGTTCTTC. It is translated as CASSLSTVYNEQFF.

The rearrangement uses TRBV19 and TRBJ1-1, with D possibly TRBD1 on 6 matching bases. V was shortened by 2 bases and J by 5 bases, with 12 bases between the two germline ends. CDR3 size: 14 residues. Germline V gives CDR1 LNHDA, CDR2 SQIVND (reference sequence). In DNA, the CDR3 is TGTGCCAGTAGTATACGAACAGGGACGACTGAAGCTTTCTTT. Its protein product is CASSIRTGTTEAFF.

V and J are TRBV5-8 and TRBJ2-3; weak D call: TRBD2 (6 bases). CDR1 is SGHTS, CDR2 YDEGEE, per germline. Trimming cost V 4 bases and J 4 bases, with 16 bases left between them. The CDR3 spans 15 residues. This chain's CDR3 is CASSPVGGYPDTQYF. The CDR3 nucleotides are TGTGCCAGCAGCCCGGTGGGGGGTTACCCAGATACGCAGTATTTT.

On this clone itself: Other DNA sequences within the sample encode an identical CDR3. Here the CDR3 reads CASSLRQNTGELFF. CDR3 bases: TGTGCCAGCAGCCTCAGACAGAACACCGGGGAGCTGTTTTTT. The chain combines TRBV7-9 with TRBJ2-2; no reliable D call. The CDR3 spans 14 residues. The germline CDR1 and CDR2 sequences are SEHNR and FQNEAQ (reference sequence). V was trimmed by 5 bases and J by 1 base, leaving 8 bases between them.

V usage is TRBV28 and J usage is TRBJ2-1, with TRBD1 identical over 8 bases. V dropped 11 bases and J dropped 9; count of bases not matched to a gene: 15. Germline loops: CDR1 MDHEN, CDR2 SYDVKM. There are 14 residues in the CDR3. The CDR3 loop reads CAGNTGGPLAEQFF. The CDR3 DNA reads as TGTGCCGGTAATACAGGGGGGCCTCTAGCTGAGCAGTTCTTC.

This rearrangement joins TRBV7-8 to TRBJ1-2; 10 bases line up with TRBD1. The germline V gene has CDR1 SGHVS and CDR2 FQNEAQ. CDR3 length equals 14 residues. After removal of 7 bases from V and 8 bases from J, the junction contained 10 bases not matched to a gene. The CDR3 loop reads CASTDGGTGVGYTF. The CDR3 DNA follows: TGTGCCAGCACCGATGGGGGGACAGGGGTCGGCTACACCTTC.